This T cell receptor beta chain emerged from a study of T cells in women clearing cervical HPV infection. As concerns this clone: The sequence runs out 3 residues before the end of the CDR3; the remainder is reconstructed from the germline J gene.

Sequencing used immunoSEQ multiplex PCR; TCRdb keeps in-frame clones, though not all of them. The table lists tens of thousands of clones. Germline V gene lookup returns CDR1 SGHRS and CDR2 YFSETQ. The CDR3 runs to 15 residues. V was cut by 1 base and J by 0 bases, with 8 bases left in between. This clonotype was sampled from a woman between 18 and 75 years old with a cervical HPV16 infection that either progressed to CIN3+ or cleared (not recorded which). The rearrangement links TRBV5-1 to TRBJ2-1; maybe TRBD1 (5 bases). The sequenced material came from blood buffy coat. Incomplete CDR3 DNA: TGCGCCAGCAGCTTGCCAGGGTCCTCCTACAATGAG. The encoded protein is CASSLPGSSYNE. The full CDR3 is CASSLPGSSYNEQFF.